One and the same sample provided the 11 T cell receptor beta chains below, sequenced in a study of T cells in Graves' hyperthyroidism and ophthalmopathy. TCR beta CDR3 sequences were amplified from RNA transcripts. TCR CDR3 regions were first amplified by RT-PCR with HTBI primers. TCRdb reanalysed the multiplex PCR reads using MiXCR and keeps one entry per CDR3 protein. The sample contains fewer than 200,000 distinct CDR3 sequences, approximately 15% of which appear only once. Sequences were obtained from blood. These receptor sequences come from a woman aged 45-65 years with Graves' hyperthyroidism.

This clonotype was recorded at least ten times. J is TRBJ2-7 and V is TRBV7-9; TRBD1 matches at 9 bases. Germline assignment: CDR1 SEHNR and CDR2 FQNEAQ (reference sequence). V was pared by 6 bases and J by 5 bases, with 8 bases of the junction left unmatched. The CDR3 has 14 amino acids. CDR3 amino acids: CASRRGQGPNEQYF. CDR3 in DNA: TGTGCCAGCAGGAGGGGACAGGGTCCCAACGAGCAGTACTTC.

The DNA for the CDR3 is TGTGCCAGCAGTTTGAGGATAAAGGGTCAGCCCCAGCATTTT. Residues: CASSLRIKGQPQHF. The chain recombines TRBV28 with TRBJ1-5; D is ambiguous. Trimming cost V 3 bases and J 6 bases, with 12 bases left between them. Germline values: CDR1 MDHEN, CDR2 SYDVKM. The CDR3 runs 14 residues.

This clonotype showed up many times. The chain employs TRBV6-1 and TRBJ1-1; D unclear. V gave up 8 bases and J gave up 2 bases, with 15 bases separating them. Germline V CDR1 and CDR2: MNHNS, SASEGT. The CDR3 spans 14 residues. CDR3 sequence: CASGLEVSNTEAFF. CDR3 nucleotide sequence: TGTGCCAGCGGTCTGGAGGTTAGTAACACTGAAGCTTTCTTT.

This clonotype was seen repeatedly, ten times or more. This chain connects TRBV28 to TRBJ2-7; D is unclear. The CDR3 runs to 13 residues. Germline CDR1 MDHEN, CDR2 SYDVKM. The germline V and J ends were trimmed by 3 bases and 1 base, with 7 bases remaining between them. The CDR3 DNA reads as TGTGCCAGCAGTTTCCCAGAATCCTACGAGCAGTACTTC. This gives the protein CASSFPESYEQYF.

The chain recombines TRBV29-1 with TRBJ2-7; D tentatively reads TRBD1 or TRBD2 (5 bases each). Germline CDR1 and CDR2: SQVTM and ANQGSEA. The V end lost 7 bases, the J end lost 0 bases, and 16 bases lay between the germline ends. This CDR3 spans 14 amino acids. The CDR3 DNA sequence: TGCAGCGCCCTAGGGGACGGCCACTCCTACGAGCAGTACTTC. This gives the protein CSALGDGHSYEQYF.

This clonotype was seen at least ten times. The V and J genes are TRBV6-1 and TRBJ2-7; the D call may be TRBD1 or TRBD2 (5 bases each). V was clipped by 5 bases and J by 3 bases, with 14 bases between them. Germline values: CDR1 MNHNS, CDR2 SASEGT. The CDR3 consists of 14 residues. The CDR3 here is CASSPPRDRYEQYF. In nucleotides, the CDR3 is TGTGCCAGCAGTCCCCCTCGGGACCGCTACGAGCAGTACTTC.

This clonotype occurred many times. The chain uses TRBV6-5 and TRBJ1-2; D uncertain. Germline V gene data show CDR1 as MNHEY and CDR2 as SVGAGI. Trimming shortened V by 1 base and J by 8 bases, and 14 bases separated the two germline ends. The CDR3 runs to 14 residues. The CDR3 is CASSYFGRVGGYTF. CDR3 nucleotides: TGTGCCAGCAGTTACTTCGGGAGGGTAGGCGGCTACACCTTC.

This clonotype came up a few times. The chain joins TRBV5-1 to TRBJ2-7, with no clear D. Germline-derived CDR1 and CDR2 are SGHRS and YFSETQ. CDR3 length: 13 amino acids. The V end was cut by 2 bases, the J end by 0 bases, with 6 bases between. The DNA of the CDR3 is TGCGCCAGCAGCTTATATTACTCCTACGAGCAGTACTTC. Its translation is CASSLYYSYEQYF.

This clonotype was seen only a few times. The chain uses TRBV7-2 and TRBJ1-4, with 7 bases aligning to TRBD1. Germline V lookup: CDR1 SGHTA, CDR2 FQGNSA. V lost 6 bases, J lost 4 bases, and 8 bases stayed unmatched. The CDR3 runs 15 residues. This CDR3 is CASRRQGQINEKLFF. The CDR3 DNA sequence: TGTGCCAGCAGACGACAGGGACAGATTAATGAAAAACTGTTTTTT.

In the case of this clonotype: This may be a read error, as it is one base from a much larger clone. The chain employs TRBV20-1 and TRBJ2-2, with a possible D match to TRBD2 (7 bases). Germline V gene sequence: CDR1 DFQATT, CDR2 SNEGSKA (reference sequence). The CDR3 length is 16 residues. The CDR3 loop reads CSARGGQQGLTGEPFF. Written as DNA, the CDR3 is TGCAGTGCTAGAGGGGGGCAACAGGGACTAACCGGGGAGCCGTTTTTT.

This clonotype was counted at least ten times. The chain joins TRBV5-1 to TRBJ1-1, with D hard to call. Per the germline V gene, CDR1 is SGHRS and CDR2 is YFSETQ. V shed 0 bases and J shed 8 bases, with 11 bases lying between them. This CDR3 spans 13 amino acids. The CDR3 bases are TGCGCCAGCAGCTTGGGATTGGTACGCGAAGCTTTCTTT. Its protein product is CASSLGLVREAFF.